The TCR beta chain under discussion was sequenced for a study of cytomegalovirus exposure and HLA in healthy donors (dated by TCRdb to 2016 to 2017). Describing the broader study: In an earlier analysis of some 550 of the donors, roughly 300 Gb of sequence data and 117 million unique TCR beta sequences from about 179 million T cells were reported. To predict cytomegalovirus infection status, the study brought together high-throughput TCR immunosequencing, statistical association of individual TCRs with disease status, and machine learning. The aim of the study was to test whether cataloging public T cell receptors could identify signatures of past pathogen exposure. An early release covering roughly 640 HLA-typed donors comprised approximately 290 gigabases of sequencing data and tens of millions of unique TCR sequences. All discovery cohort repertoires had been generated using a single sequencing platform. A later analysis re-analyzed previously published TCR beta repertoires from about 600 donors and added high-resolution HLA genotyping to study TCR occurrence patterns. The study used immunosequencing to profile the T cell repertoires of approximately 640 subjects and linked those repertoires to cytomegalovirus serostatus. The later analysis used no new phenotypic data to find candidate immune exposures, relying instead on TCR beta sequences and their occurrence across donors. A separate validation cohort of 90 to 150 different subjects was used in addition to the 666-subject first cohort. Among the roughly 400 genotyped donors, more than 70% belonged to the genetic ancestry cluster associated with self-reported Caucasian donors. Donor age, sex, ethnicity and CMV serostatus were compiled together with the repertoire data. HLA typing covered class I and class II loci at four-digit resolution. An earlier analysis of about 620 of the donors applied high-throughput TCR beta sequencing to assess whether each TCR beta V gene segment acted as functional or pseudogenic. Genome-wide SNP genotypes for about 65% of the roughly 700 donors were used in a later genetic analysis, which treated that subset as a discovery cohort. Because of strong linkage in the cohort, roughly five DR-DQ haplotypes were treated as single units for association and clustering. Typing coverage differed by locus: A, B, C, DRB1 and DQB1 were typed in about 620-630 donors, DQA1 in approximately 520, DPA1 in nearly 610, and DPB1 in about 450. Among some 400 genotyped donors of the cohort, an average of roughly 230,000 unique TCR beta nucleotide sequences was sequenced per donor, of which about 19% were non-productive.

Library construction relied on the immunoSEQ multiplex PCR assay. For the multiplex PCR, a mixture combining 60 forward primers for TCR Vbeta segments and 13 reverse primers for TCR Jbeta segments was used. The CDR3 region of rearranged TCR beta genes was amplified from genomic DNA with a multiplex PCR assay. Amplified TCR beta libraries were sequenced as 87-base-pair reads on the Illumina HiSeq System. The authors processed their data as follows. A later analysis tallied around 82 million unique TCR beta chains across the 640 or so repertoires, and some 12 million of those chains were shared by two or more donors. Raw reads were error-corrected and collapsed into unique sequences with a nearest-neighbor algorithm that merged closely related sequences to remove PCR and sequencing errors. To assign V, D and J gene segments, CDR3 sequences were aligned to IMGT reference sequences. For a sequence to be retained, a match of at least six nucleotides to both a V gene segment and a J gene segment was required. A rearrangement counted as productive if the CDR3 had no stop codons and remained in frame with V and J, and every other rearrangement counted as non-productive. CDR3 was defined by IMGT convention, running from the second conserved V-encoded cysteine to the conserved J-encoded phenylalanine. Sequences without an unambiguous match to a single V gene segment were excluded from the earlier analysis of about 640 of the donors. An earlier analysis of 500 to 600 of the donors classified V segments as functional when productive rearrangements were above 56.7% and as segregating when the standard deviation between donors was above 5%. A statistical classification framework was built for diagnosing cytomegalovirus status from the catalog of TCR beta chain sequences. V and J gene assignment, in a later analysis, came from comparing TCR nucleotide sequences with IMGT/GENE-DB human TR gene sequences. A later analysis assigned CDR3 sequences and most-parsimonious VDJ recombination scenarios with the TCRdist pipeline. In a later analysis, every TCR beta chain was defined by the combination of its CDR3 amino acid sequence and its V-gene family, and reads without a unique V-gene family were dropped. As a way to deal with suspected cross-contamination and a sequencing artifact, a later analysis dropped hundreds of nucleotide sequences that were highly shared and had low generation probability. In a later analysis, a clonal expansion index was calculated for each public chain from normalized within-repertoire ranks of inferred template counts. In a later analysis, generation probabilities were computed with a VDJ recombination model fitted to out-of-frame rearrangements, and the resulting probabilities were checked against IGoR. Hypergeometric tests were used in a later analysis to score TCR-TCR, TCR-HLA and TCR-CMV co-occurrence, with a repertoire-size bias correction applied to the TCR pairs. A later analysis estimated false discovery rates by permuting HLA or CMV assignments 20 times. In a later analysis, co-occurring TCRs were grouped using DBSCAN, and TCRdist sequence similarity was added for clustering within HLA-allele-positive subsets. Repertoires with fewer than 30,000 or more than 120,000 public chains, plus five repertoires with anomalous nucleotide sharing, were excluded from co-occurrence clustering. TCRdb limited this immuneACCESS table to in-frame rearrangements with V and J called. A share of clones is missing; checked studies link under half to unresolved V genes, and the rest is unexplained. V and J calls and clone size follow that table, whereas D and trimming were derived from the DNA. This sample comprises around 180,000 clones, approximately 71% of them detected only once. The ten largest clonotypes hold roughly 1.6% of the sample.

The cohort consisted of 650 to 700 healthy bone marrow donors. At the time of sampling, all cohort members were nominally healthy, though unrecorded immune exposures were likely present. The donor tested CMV seronegative, placing the donor among the 350 to 400 seronegative members of the cohort. Each donor provided a peripheral blood sample, and peripheral blood mononuclear cells were used for TCR beta sequencing. Genomic DNA extraction from the blood cell samples was performed with the Qiagen DNeasy Blood Extraction Kit. What the authors observed across the whole study: The classifier was reported to diagnose cytomegalovirus status with high specificity and sensitivity in both the original cohort and the validation cohort. A cluster of highly shared sequence variants was judged likely to represent a technical artifact of the sequencing pipeline. Assigning TCR associations to individual alleles was difficult when HLA alleles, especially DR and DQ, strongly co-occurred. Over 15 rarely observed V segments, including chromosome 9 orphons, were excluded from the earlier analysis of a few hundred of the donors because counts were too low. Some IMGT-functional V segments, including TRBV6-2 and TRBV6-3, could not be told apart with the 87-base-pair reads, so those segments were excluded. Because HLA typing was missing for some donors at each locus, association tests included only the typed subset. Most TCR sequences were seen in very few donors, while some public TCRs were found in many individuals. Linkage disequilibrium might explain the correlated functional status among segregating V segments, but an unknown experimental factor could not be ruled out. In a later genetic analysis, fewer N-insertions in productive TCRs were reported among donors in an Asian-associated ancestry cluster than the roughly 670-donor mean. Sequencing depth was assumed to be roughly uniform across donors in the presence/absence analyses, though that assumption may not hold. For the cohort, immune exposure information was limited to CMV serostatus. A later genetic analysis associated a missense DCLRE1C variant with V-gene and J-gene trimming of TCR beta chains, and an independent cohort replicated the association. In a later analysis, several top co-occurrence clusters were reported to appear linked to parvovirus B19, influenza, CMV and Epstein-Barr virus. This cohort had only TCR beta chains sequenced, and the lack of alpha or paired-chain data limited which features could be detected. Specific HLA alleles were associated with some 15,000 TCR beta sequences at a false discovery rate of 0.05 in a later analysis. The authors suggested that the approach could potentially be extended to other disease states and immunological phenotypes. A later analysis found that HLA-associated TCR beta chains were more clonally expanded and had lower generation probabilities than equally common non-associated chains. Three of the identified cytomegalovirus-associated TCR beta chains were confirmed in vitro to be specific for cytomegalovirus antigens. In an earlier analysis of 450 to 750 of the donors, most TCR beta V segments appeared in productive rearrangements about 90% or about 30% of the time, broadly matching IMGT annotations. A further reported finding was that TCR beta sequences accurately predicted the HLA-A and HLA-B alleles for most subjects in the first cohort. In the study, some 160 TCR beta chains were listed as associated with cytomegalovirus. A later analysis found that TCR association rates varied across HLA loci, with DRB1 alleles showing the most associated TCRs and HLA-C alleles the fewest. In a later analysis, most CMV-associated TCR beta chains were found to appear HLA-restricted, with HLA associations seemingly driven largely by CMV exposure.

Note on this clone: It lacks a known antigen. No base qualities exist here, and no much larger clone lies one base off it.

The germline V gene (reference sequence) supplies CDR1 SEHNR and CDR2 FQNEAQ. The CDR3 measures 17 amino acids from cysteine to phenylalanine. Of all the DNA, just the CDR3 is kept, 51 bases in frame from base 1. V has 6 bases trimmed and J has 5 bases trimmed; junction bases matching no gene number 17. The specimen sequenced was PBMCs. Recombination linked TRBV7-9 to TRBJ1-2, and 8 bases in between align with TRBD1. The sequence came from a girl aged 5-17 years in good health and CMV-seronegative. The base sequence is TGTGCCAGCAGGATGACAGGGGCAGTCGGGGCGCTATATGGCTACACCTTC. This yields the protein CASRMTGAVGALYGYTF.